What follows are 21 T cell receptor beta chains derived from one specimen sequenced in a study of metastatic and nonmetastatic thyroid tumors. TCRdb re-clonotyped the PCR reads via MiXCR. The table lists 30,000 to 45,000 clones, roughly 28% of them singletons, with around 9.9% in the top ten. Thyroid surgery took place with no prior treatment in any patient. The sequencing input was blood. The receptors shown here come from a male donor with papillary thyroid cancer or a benign thyroid nodule (not recorded which). Some clones in this sample may be carry-over from other donors' samples.

By share of the sample, this clone is medium-sized (0.01 to 0.1%). The chain links TRBV12-3 or TRBV12-4 to TRBJ2-6; D not resolved. The length of the CDR3 is 14 residues. V was cut by 5 bases and J by 2 bases, with 7 bases left in between. DNA for the CDR3: TGTGCCAGCAGTCAGAAAGCTGGGGCCAACGTCCTGACTTTC. Its translation: CASSQKAGANVLTF.

This clone was observed a handful of times. The chain couples TRBV28 to TRBJ1-2; 7 positions agree with TRBD1. The junction had 12 bases not matched to a gene; V was cut back by 4 bases and J by 4 bases. Looked up from germline, CDR1 is MDHEN and CDR2 is SYDVKM. The CDR3 loop spans 16 amino acids. CDR3 coding DNA: TGTGCCAGCAGTTCCCTTACAGGGGAGGAAGGCTATGGCTACACCTTC. This gives the protein CASSSLTGEEGYGYTF.

The V call is TRBV10-1, the J call TRBJ2-2; D is possibly TRBD1 (6 bases). CDR3 length: 14 residues. Trimming cost V 5 bases and J 0 bases, with 7 bases left between them. Germline V CDR1 and CDR2: WNHNN, SYGVQD (reference sequence). As DNA, the CDR3 is TGCGCCAGCAGTACAGGGACGAACACCGGGGAGCTGTTTTTT. This gives the protein CASSTGTNTGELFF.

This clone was counted only a few times. The gene calls are TRBV6-2 or TRBV6-3 and TRBJ1-5; 7 nucleotides match TRBD1. The junction had 6 bases not matched to a gene; V was cut back by 6 bases and J by 7 bases. The CDR3 covers 13 residues. The germline V gene has CDR1 MNHEY and CDR2 SVGEGT. CDR3 region: CASSYRGGQPQHF. In nucleotides, the CDR3 is TGTGCCAGCAGCTACAGGGGAGGACAGCCCCAGCATTTT.

This chain links TRBV7-9 with TRBJ2-7; TRBD2 is a possible D gene (5 bases). Germline CDR1 reads SEHNR; CDR2 reads FQNEAQ (reference sequence). This CDR3 comprises 12 residues. V shed 6 bases and J shed 9 bases, with 15 bases lying between them. DNA of the CDR3: TGTGCCAGCAGTCTGGACTCCCTCGGGCAGTACGTC. It specifies CASSLDSLGQYV.

V usage is TRBV6-1 and J usage is TRBJ1-5; possible D gene TRBD1, 5 bases. The CDR3 spans 14 residues. Trimming pared 6 bases from V and 3 bases from J, leaving 12 bases between. Germline V CDR1 and CDR2: MNHNS, SASEGT. This CDR3 reads CASSQWGTNQPQHF. The DNA for the CDR3 is TGTGCCAGCAGCCAGTGGGGGACCAATCAGCCCCAGCATTTT.

The chain uses TRBV12-3 or TRBV12-4 and TRBJ2-7, with D possibly matching TRBD2 (7 bases). This CDR3 region has 14 residues. Deletions cut 6 bases from V and 2 bases from J, with 14 bases between. CDR3 in amino acids: CASRGGGGPYEQYF. CDR3 nucleotides: TGTGCCAGCAGGGGGGGCGGGGGCCCCTACGAGCAGTACTTC.

This clone appeared many times. The chain combines TRBV28 with TRBJ2-4; unclear D gene. CDR1 is MDHEN and CDR2 is SYDVKM in the germline V gene. CDR3 length: 14 residues. Trimming shortened V by 2 bases and J by 8 bases, and 13 bases separated the two germline ends. The CDR3 region is CASSLMGQKDIQYF. Written as DNA, the CDR3 is TGTGCCAGCAGTTTAATGGGTCAGAAAGACATTCAGTACTTC.

There are a few counts of this clone. J is TRBJ2-7 and V is TRBV2; 10 positions match TRBD1. In germline, CDR1 is SNHLY, CDR2 FYNNEI. This CDR3 spans 15 amino acids. The V gene end was trimmed by 7 bases and the J gene end by 0 bases; junction bases not matched to a gene: 6. In DNA form, the CDR3 reads TGTGCCAGCACGGGACAGGGGAGTGTCTCCTACGAGCAGTACTTC. It specifies CASTGQGSVSYEQYF.

The V call is TRBV30, the J call TRBJ1-2, with a tentative D call TRBD1 (6 bases). V was clipped by 4 bases and J by 4 bases, with 19 bases between them. Per the germline V gene, CDR1 is GTSNPN and CDR2 is SVGIG (reference sequence). This CDR3 contains 15 residues. The CDR3 reads CAWTWQAGDSYGYTF. CDR3 in DNA: TGTGCCTGGACGTGGCAGGCAGGGGACTCCTATGGCTACACCTTC.

The chain has TRBV18 and TRBJ1-1; D unclear. Germline CDR1 KGHSH, CDR2 LQKENI. V dropped 6 bases and J dropped 7 bases, with 15 bases sitting between them. The CDR3 runs to 13 residues. The CDR3 nucleotides read TGTGCCAGCTCGCCGAAATCTACAGATGAAGCTTTCTTT. Its translation: CASSPKSTDEAFF. Looking up the rest from reference TRBV18 and TRBJ1-1 gives the full variable domain: NAGVMQNPRHLVRRRGQEARLRCSPMKGHSHVYWYRQLPEEGLKFMVYLQKENIIDESGMPKERFSAEFPKEGPSILRIQQVVRGDSAAYFCASSPKSTDEAFFGQGTRLTVV.

This chain links TRBV2 with TRBJ1-2; D may be TRBD1 (6 bases). Germline-derived CDR1 and CDR2 are SNHLY and FYNNEI. The V and J ends lost 6 bases and 3 bases respectively, with 14 bases between them. The CDR3 is made up of 14 amino acids. CDR3 residues: CASSFRGLDYGYTF. CDR3 coding DNA: TGTGCCAGCAGCTTCAGGGGTCTTGACTATGGCTACACCTTC. Using reference TRBV2 and TRBJ1-2 for the parts outside the CDR3, the full variable domain is EPEVTQTPSHQVTQMGQEVILRCVPISNHLYFYWYRQILGQKVEFLVSFYNNEISEKSEIFDDQFSVERPDGSNFTLKIRSTKLEDSAMYFCASSFRGLDYGYTFGSGTRLTVV.

The rearrangement uses TRBV2 and TRBJ2-7; D unclear. V lost 6 bases and J lost 6, with 15 bases in between. Germline CDR1 and CDR2: SNHLY and FYNNEI. This CDR3 has 13 amino acids. CDR3 coding DNA: TGTGCCAGCAGCGCCCCATTCAGAGTCGAGCAGTACTTC. Translating it yields CASSAPFRVEQYF.

J is TRBJ1-1 and V is TRBV5-1; perhaps TRBD1 as D (5 bases). The germline CDR1 and CDR2 sequences are SGHRS and YFSETQ. V shed 2 bases and J shed 0 bases, with 11 bases lying between them. The CDR3 is made up of 15 amino acids. This CDR3 reads CASSLETDMNTEAFF. The CDR3, as DNA: TGCGCCAGCAGCTTAGAGACGGACATGAACACTGAAGCTTTCTTT.

This clone rates as medium-sized. J is TRBJ1-3 and V is TRBV6-1; no clear D. The CDR3 has 14 residues. The V end was cut by 6 bases, the J end by 4 bases, with 13 bases between. CDR1 MNHNS and CDR2 SASEGT come from the germline V gene. The CDR3 sequence is CASRVIGKGNTIYF. The CDR3, as DNA: TGTGCCAGCAGGGTTATTGGCAAAGGAAACACCATATATTTT.

The chain is built from TRBV18 and TRBJ1-4; D possibly corresponds to TRBD1 (5 bases). Trimming stripped 4 bases from V and 5 bases from J, with 8 bases between. This CDR3 has 13 amino acids. Per the germline V gene, CDR1 is KGHSH and CDR2 is LQKENI. CDR3 sequence reads: CASSLRQNEKLFF. Written as DNA, the CDR3 is TGTGCCAGCTCACTCAGACAGAATGAAAAACTGTTTTTT.

Details on this clone: Germline is not matched at one junction end, which may reflect a read error. The chain employs TRBV6-4 and TRBJ1-2; no clear D gene. Germline CDR1 and CDR2: MRHNA and SNTAGT. The CDR3 spans 11 residues. CDR3 sequence reads: CAAPRADGYTF. CDR3 nucleotides: TGCGCCGCCCCGCGGGCTGATGGCTACACCTTC.

The rearrangement joins TRBV20-1 to TRBJ2-2, with D possibly being TRBD2 (6 bases). The CDR3 runs to 15 residues. Looked up from germline, CDR1 is DFQATT and CDR2 is SNEGSKA (reference sequence). CDR3 bases: TGCAGCGCAACCGGGGGAGACCGAAACACCGGGGAGCTGTTTTTT. It encodes CSATGGDRNTGELFF.

Only a few counts were recorded for this clone. The rearrangement joins TRBV2 to TRBJ2-5, with unresolved D. V was cut by 6 bases and J by 5 bases, with 13 bases left in between. The V gene's germline CDR1 is SNHLY and CDR2 FYNNEI. There are 13 residues in the CDR3. The CDR3 region is CASRAVVQETQYF. CDR3 nucleotide sequence: TGTGCCAGCAGAGCAGTGGTCCAGGAGACCCAGTACTTC.

The CDR3 DNA reads as TGCAGTGCTACCGACACTAAGGTTAACTATGGCTACACCTTC. Its translation: CSATDTKVNYGYTF. The chain joins TRBV20-1 to TRBJ1-2; D gene unclear. Trimming took 4 bases from V and 1 from J, leaving 13 bases between them. Germline CDR1 reads DFQATT; CDR2 reads SNEGSKA (reference sequence). The CDR3 has 14 amino acids.

This chain links TRBV24-1 with TRBJ1-1; tentative D call: TRBD1 (6 bases). Trimming took 5 bases from V and 7 from J, leaving 16 bases between them. From germline, CDR1 is KGHDR and CDR2 SFDVKD. This CDR3 comprises 14 residues. CDR3 sequence (DNA): TGTGCCACCAGTGCCCCGCCTCCAGGGGATGAAGCTTTCTTT. Protein: CATSAPPPGDEAFF.